This T cell receptor (beta chain) was retrieved from a study of CD8 T cells in ankylosing spondylitis. Per the germline V gene, CDR1 is SGHNT and CDR2 is YENEEA. V lost 0 bases, J lost 4 bases, and 8 bases stayed unmatched. This CDR3 has 17 amino acids. A note on this clonotype: Its antigen is as yet unknown.

Study results and caveats: Made up of fewer than ten highly homologous variants, a TCR beta motif appeared characteristic of ankylosing spondylitis blood. Enrichment of disease-linked clones was reportedly significant in matched ankylosing spondylitis synovial fluid. Disease-linked clones had a CD8+ phenotype and relatively low frequency in peripheral blood.

In making TCR beta libraries, quantitative 5'-RACE with molecular barcodes was used. TCRdb used MiXCR to reprocess the 5' RACE reads, holding one entry per CDR3 protein. The data contain approximately 400,000 distinct CDR3 sequences, 25% to 30% of them seen just once; the ten biggest clones take up about 0.9%. Source material: blood, either unsorted or a sorted T cell fraction (not recorded which). This chain links TRBV11-3 with TRBJ2-1, with 8 bases lining up with TRBD2. The clonotype was recovered from a male donor with ankylosing spondylitis. In nucleotides, the CDR3 is TGTGCCAGCAGCTTAGATAGGTTAGCGGGATTGTACAATGAGCAGTTCTTC. Residues: CASSLDRLAGLYNEQFF.